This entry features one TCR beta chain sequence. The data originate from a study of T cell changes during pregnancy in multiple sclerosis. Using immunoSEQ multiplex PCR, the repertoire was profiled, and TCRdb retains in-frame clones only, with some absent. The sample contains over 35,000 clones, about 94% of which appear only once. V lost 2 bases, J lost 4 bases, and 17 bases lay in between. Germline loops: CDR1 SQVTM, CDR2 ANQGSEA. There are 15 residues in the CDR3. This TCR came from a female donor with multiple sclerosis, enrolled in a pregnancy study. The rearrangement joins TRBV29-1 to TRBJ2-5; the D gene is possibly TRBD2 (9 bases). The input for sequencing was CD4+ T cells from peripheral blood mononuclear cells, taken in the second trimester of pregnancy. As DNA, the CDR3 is TGCAGCGTTGAAAGTCCTAGCGGGACAGGAGAGACCCAGTACTTC. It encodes CSVESPSGTGETQYF.